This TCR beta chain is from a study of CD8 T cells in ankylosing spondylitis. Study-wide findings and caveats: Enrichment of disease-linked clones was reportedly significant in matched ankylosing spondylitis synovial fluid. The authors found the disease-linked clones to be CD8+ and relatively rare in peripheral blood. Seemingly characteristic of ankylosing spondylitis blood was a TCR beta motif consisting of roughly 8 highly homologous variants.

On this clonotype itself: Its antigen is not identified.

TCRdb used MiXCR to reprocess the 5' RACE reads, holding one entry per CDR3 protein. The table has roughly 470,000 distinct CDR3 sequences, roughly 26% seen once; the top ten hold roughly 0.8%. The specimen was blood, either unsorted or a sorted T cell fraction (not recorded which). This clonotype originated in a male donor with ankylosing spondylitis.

For the CDR3, the DNA is TGCAGTGCTGGGGATCAGCCCCAGCATTTT. This encodes CSAGDQPQHF. V is TRBV20-1 and J is TRBJ1-5; D is unresolved. V lost 5 bases and J lost 5, with 4 bases in between. Germline-derived CDR1 and CDR2 are DFQATT and SNEGSKA (reference sequence). The CDR3 runs 10 residues.